The 19 T cell receptor beta chains presented below share a single source sample, sequenced in a study of shared clonotypes between healthy human individuals. Clones were read by immunoSEQ multiplex PCR, and TCRdb kept only the in-frame ones, dropping some. The table has some 1.5 million clones, 96% seen once; the top ten hold approximately 1%. The sample taken for sequencing was naive CD4+ T cells sorted from blood. Sample subset: CD45RA+ positively selected. These receptors were obtained from a man aged 25 to 40 in good health.

V is TRBV14 and J is TRBJ2-1; the D gene is possibly TRBD2 (5 bases). The V gene's germline CDR1 is SGHDN and CDR2 FVKESK. The CDR3 sequence is 16 residues long. Trimming pared 2 bases from V and 4 bases from J, leaving 15 bases between. In DNA, the CDR3 is TGTGCCAGCAGCCAAAGAGCGGCCCGGGCTTACAATGAGCAGTTCTTC. It codes for CASSQRAARAYNEQFF.

The V and J genes are TRBV27 and TRBJ1-1; maybe TRBD1 (6 bases). Germline CDR1 MNHEY, CDR2 SMNVEV (reference sequence). The CDR3 totals 13 residues. V gave up 6 bases and J gave up 8 bases, with 16 bases separating them. The CDR3 sequence: CASRFLGQSEAFF. The CDR3 region has the DNA TGTGCCAGCAGGTTTCTAGGACAGAGCGAAGCTTTCTTT.

This chain uses TRBV19 with TRBJ1-2, with no clear D. The CDR3 loop spans 13 amino acids. Germline loops: CDR1 LNHDA, CDR2 SQIVND (reference sequence). Trimming took 5 bases from V and 4 from J, leaving 11 bases between them. CDR3 nucleotide sequence: TGTGCCAGTAGTCTTGCTGGAAGCTATGGCTACACCTTC. Protein product: CASSLAGSYGYTF.

This chain links TRBV6-1 with TRBJ2-3; unclear D gene. The CDR3 runs to 17 residues. The germline V gene encodes CDR1 MNHNS and CDR2 SASEGT. The germline V and J ends were trimmed by 3 bases and 0 bases, with 16 bases remaining between them. The DNA of the CDR3 is TGTGCCAGCAGTGAGGAGTATTTAGGGTTAAGCACAGATACGCAGTATTTT. Translating gives CASSEEYLGLSTDTQYF.

The chain uses TRBV5-6 and TRBJ2-3, with 11 nucleotides matching TRBD2. The trim removed 4 bases at V and 0 bases at J, leaving 13 bases unmatched. This CDR3 has 19 amino acids. Germline lookup yields CDR1 SGHDT and CDR2 YYEEEE. CDR3 in DNA: TGTGCCAGCAGCCTGGAGGTGGCTAGCGGGAGGCGTAGCACAGATACGCAGTATTTT. Its translation: CASSLEVASGRRSTDTQYF.

This clone was counted a single time. The chain uses TRBV5-1 and TRBJ2-5, with D unclear. The length of the CDR3 is 12 residues. The V gene's germline CDR1 is SGHRS and CDR2 YFSETQ. Trimming shortened V by 4 bases and J by 0 bases, and 4 bases separated the two germline ends. CDR3 sequence: CASSPNQETQYF. CDR3 coding DNA: TGCGCCAGCAGCCCAAACCAAGAGACCCAGTACTTC.

The J gene is TRBJ2-1, the V gene TRBV19; 13 nucleotides align to TRBD2. CDR1 and CDR2 from the germline V gene are LNHDA and SQIVND (reference sequence). This CDR3 comprises 15 residues. V was pared by 8 bases and J by 12 bases, with 13 bases of the junction left unmatched. The CDR3 DNA sequence: TGTGCCAGTCGACCGGGACTAGCGGGGCGGGATCGGCAGTTCTTC. Its protein product is CASRPGLAGRDRQFF.

The chain combines TRBV19 with TRBJ1-5; 7 nucleotides align to TRBD1. In germline, CDR1 is LNHDA, CDR2 SQIVND (reference sequence). This CDR3 is 12 amino acids long. J gave up 5 bases and V 10 bases, and 5 bases lay outside the gene matches. Written as DNA, the CDR3 is TGTGCCACTCAAACAGGGGATCAGCCCCAGCATTTT. This translates into CATQTGDQPQHF.

The genes are TRBV5-4 and TRBJ1-4; 7 bases match TRBD1. CDR3 length: 14 residues. Germline trimming cut 4 bases from V and 6 bases from J; bases unmatched to any gene: 6. From germline, CDR1 is SGHNT and CDR2 YYREEE (reference sequence). Here the CDR3 DNA reads TGTGCCAGCAGCCTGGACAGGTGGGATGAAAAACTGTTTTTT. Amino acids: CASSLDRWDEKLFF.

V usage is TRBV9 and J usage is TRBJ1-2, with D perhaps TRBD1 (5 bases). CDR3 length: 13 residues. Germline V lookup: CDR1 SGDLS, CDR2 YYNGEE. Trimming took off 1 base at V and 4 bases at J, with 8 bases between the two ends. In DNA form, the CDR3 reads TGTGCCAGCAGCGTATCAGGGTCCTATGGCTACACCTTC. Its translation is CASSVSGSYGYTF.

The chain recombines TRBV5-1 with TRBJ2-1; 8 bases line up with TRBD2. The CDR3 loop spans 14 amino acids. The ends lost 5 bases at V and 6 bases at J; junction bases unmatched: 7. Germline CDR1 is SGHRS and CDR2 is YFSETQ. The CDR3 sequence is CASRPRTSSNEQFF. The CDR3 DNA sequence: TGCGCCAGCAGGCCCCGGACTAGCAGCAATGAGCAGTTCTTC.

The chain couples TRBV2 to TRBJ1-4; unclear D gene. V was shortened by 2 bases and J by 7 bases, with 11 bases between the two germline ends. The germline V gene has CDR1 SNHLY and CDR2 FYNNEI. This CDR3 has 14 amino acids. The CDR3 nucleotides read TGTGCCAGCAGTGAATGGAGGAACGGTGAAAAACTGTTTTTT. Translated, it gives CASSEWRNGEKLFF.

This chain connects TRBV7-9 to TRBJ2-1, with D unclear. The V gene's germline CDR1 is SEHNR and CDR2 FQNEAQ (reference sequence). V was trimmed by 6 bases and J by 3 bases, leaving 12 bases between them. This CDR3 has 14 residues. The CDR3 here is CASSHPSSYNEQFF. CDR3 DNA: TGTGCCAGCAGTCACCCATCCAGCTACAATGAGCAGTTCTTC.

The chain is built from TRBV28 and TRBJ2-3; 9 nucleotides match TRBD1. This CDR3 is built from 14 residues. V was clipped by 8 bases and J by 7 bases; unmatched bases: 10. From germline, CDR1 is MDHEN and CDR2 SYDVKM. CDR3 sequence: CASLGTGKGYTQYF. For the CDR3, the DNA is TGTGCCAGCCTGGGGACAGGGAAGGGGTATACGCAGTATTTT. Full variable domain (outside the CDR3, taken from reference TRBV28 and TRBJ2-3): DVKVTQSSRYLVKRTGEKVFLECVQDMDHENMFWYRQDPGLGLRLIYFSYDVKMKEKGDIPEGYSVSREKKERFSLILESASTNQTSMYLCASLGTGKGYTQYFGPGTRLTVL.

This clone was recorded once. CDR3 DNA: TGTGCCAGCAGTGAATCCGGAAAACCCCAGCATTTT. Translated, it gives CASSESGKPQHF. This chain connects TRBV6-1 to TRBJ1-5, with unresolved D. Germline loops: CDR1 MNHNS, CDR2 SASEGT. Trimming shortened V by 2 bases and J by 10 bases, and 9 bases separated the two germline ends. The CDR3 loop spans 12 amino acids.

The V gene is TRBV7-9, the J gene TRBJ2-6; either TRBD1 or TRBD2 may supply D (5 bases each). Germline V gene lookup returns CDR1 SEHNR and CDR2 FQNEAQ (reference sequence). Trimming left V 5 bases short and J 4 bases short, with 18 bases between. CDR3 size: 17 residues. The CDR3 loop reads CASSHTGTLHGANVLTF. The CDR3 DNA reads TGTGCCAGCAGCCACACCGGGACCCTCCACGGGGCCAACGTCCTGACTTTC.

This clone occurred once. This chain uses TRBV10-3 with TRBJ2-7; TRBD1 might be the D (6 bases). The V gene lost 6 bases and the J gene lost 2 bases, with 14 bases spanning the gap. Germline loops: CDR1 ENHRY, CDR2 SYGVKD. This CDR3 is built from 14 residues. Here the CDR3 DNA reads TGTGCCATCAGCAGACAGGTCCCAGCCTACGAGCAGTACTTC. Its protein is CAISRQVPAYEQYF.

The chain has TRBV5-8 and TRBJ2-1, with D maybe TRBD2 (6 bases). The CDR3 is 15 residues long. V was shortened by 2 bases and J by 0 bases, with 9 bases between the two germline ends. Germline values: CDR1 SGHTS, CDR2 YDEGEE. The CDR3 coding sequence is TGTGCCAGCAGCTTTGGCGGGGCCTCCTACAATGAGCAGTTCTTC. It encodes CASSFGGASYNEQFF.

The J gene is TRBJ1-1, the V gene TRBV7-9, with no clear D. With 4 bases removed from V and 4 bases from J, the gap between germline ends came to 10 bases. The CDR3 has 13 residues. CDR1 SEHNR and CDR2 FQNEAQ come from the germline V gene (reference sequence). CDR3 region: CASSSSLGTEAFF. The CDR3 DNA sequence: TGTGCCAGCAGCTCGTCACTCGGCACTGAAGCTTTCTTT.